This record covers a single T cell receptor (beta chain). There are a few counts of this clonotype. Its binding antigen is unknown. No base qualities exist here, and no much larger clone lies one base off it. The method was 5' RACE. The instrument given in TCRdb is NextSeq 500. To allow correction of PCR and sequencing errors, the TCR library protocol tagged every TCR cDNA molecule with a unique molecular identifier. Concerning the study's data processing: TCR identification, UMI-based error correction and CDR3 extraction were all carried out with Decombinator tools. Expanded TCRs were defined as those above a frequency of 2 per 1,000, corresponding to the top 1% of the tumor frequency distribution. Each repertoire was subsampled 100 times to 5,000 TCRs, after which Renyi diversity was computed with the R vegan package. CDR3 similarity networks were built from amino acid triplet string-kernel similarity, connecting CDR3s with pairwise similarity above 0.82. TCRdb reanalyzed the raw reads on its own, using fastp at Q25 for trimming and MiXCR for clone calling, and kept in-frame beta chains. Rows matching on CDR3 protein sequence are summarized as one entry with the most common DNA and genes. Here the V and J calls rest on TCRdb's processing, not on the authors' analysis. Within this sample are about 36,000 distinct CDR3 sequences, with roughly 5.6% of them counted one time only. 25% to 30% of the sample goes to the ten largest clones.

The data were obtained in a study of spatial heterogeneity in lung cancer (dated by TCRdb to between 2018 and 2021). With regard to the full study: Beta-chain transcripts were consistently detected in greater numbers than alpha-chain transcripts, which likely reflected higher beta-chain transcript abundance. The study quantitatively compared TCR alpha and beta repertoires across multiple tumor regions, matched nontumor lung and blood in non-small cell lung cancer. At surgery, 220 tumor regions, around 64 matched nontumor lung samples and 56 PBMC samples were TCR-sequenced for both alpha and beta chains. Nonsynonymous mutation counts, determined by whole-exome sequencing of tumor tissue, were related to features of the TCR repertoire. In the raw uncorrected reads, each unique combination of TCR and UMI appeared more than ten times on average.

On the study overall, not on this receptor specifically: Ubiquitous expanded tumor TCRs were found in blood more often at tumor resection than at routine follow-up. Confirming at a functional level the hypothesis that regional TCRs recognize regional mutations was considered to require additional single-cell paired TCR alpha and beta sequencing.

Unmatched junction bases come to 8, with V trimmed by 4 bases and J by 2 bases. The germline V gene specifies SGHRS as CDR1 and YFSETQ as CDR2. The CDR3 has 15 amino acids, counting the end cysteine and phenylalanine. Only the CDR3 DNA is retained, 45 bases long and in frame from the first base. This sample's time point label indicates: sample taken at primary tumor resection. For TCR sequencing, whole RNA was extracted from tumor and nontumor lung tissue, or from cryopreserved PBMC samples, and no cell sorting was done. The donors were 65 to 85 patients from the lung TRACERx cohort who had early-stage, untreated non-small cell lung cancer. Only patients for whom sufficient RNA was available from at least two tumor regions were selected for TCR sequencing.

The chain is made from TRBV5-1 and TRBJ2-7; 8 junctional bases match TRBD2. This specimen consisted of PBMCs, obtained at surgery. This receptor was obtained from a female donor with early-stage non-small cell lung cancer. The CDR3 reads CASSTGTRGTYEQYF. The sequenced DNA is TGCGCCAGCAGCACCGGGACTAGGGGAACCTACGAGCAGTACTTC.